This TCR beta chain was recorded in a study of tumor T cells in aggressive B-cell lymphoma. Germline CDR1 reads MNHEY; CDR2 reads SVGAGI. With V trimmed by 6 bases and J by 2 bases, 6 bases remained unmatched. The CDR3 covers 15 residues. Libraries were prepared by immunoSEQ multiplex PCR; TCRdb keeps only in-frame clonotypes and omits some of them. The sample yields 4,500 to 5,500 clones, more than 85% seen once. This clone was seen a single time. Specimen: tumor tissue. The rearrangement joins TRBV6-5 to TRBJ2-5; 10 positions agree with TRBD2. The sequence came from an adult with diffuse large B cell lymphoma. The CDR3 region is CASSAPTSGQETQYF. The CDR3 bases are TGTGCCAGCAGCGCGCCGACTAGCGGGCAAGAGACCCAGTACTTC.